A selection of T cell receptor beta chains follows, all from one sample in a study of radiation and T cells in renal cell carcinoma. The table came from immunoSEQ multiplex PCR; TCRdb's copy has only in-frame clones and leaves some out. Here the sample spans 100,000 to 150,000 clones, roughly four fifths being singletons. Sequences were derived from blood, sampled from a patient whose treatment included radiotherapy and nephrectomy. These receptors came from a woman in her sixties or seventies with renal cell carcinoma. CDR3s include the opening cysteine and the closing phenylalanine or tryptophan. D genes are given only for firm matches. Expanded clones get a size class; other rows say once, few or many, or leave the size out.

clone size: -
D gene: -
J gene: TRBJ1-1
V gene: TRBV7-2
CDR3 protein: CASSFRQVTEAFF
CDR3 DNA: TGTGCCAGCAGCTTCCGGCAGGTTACTGAAGCTTTCTTT

clone size: -
D gene: -
J gene: TRBJ1-6
V gene: TRBV14
CDR3 protein: CASSQGRTNSPLHF
CDR3 DNA: TGTGCCAGCAGCCAAGGTCGGACGAATTCACCCCTCCACTTT

clone size: -
D gene: -
J gene: TRBJ2-7
V gene: TRBV30
CDR3 protein: CAWSPGTGEQYF
CDR3 DNA: TGTGCCTGGAGTCCAGGAACGGGCGAGCAGTACTTC

clone size: -
D gene: TRBD1
J gene: TRBJ1-4
V gene: TRBV6-1
CDR3 protein: CASSDRTGRIATNEKLFF
CDR3 DNA: TGTGCCAGCAGTGATCGGACAGGGAGGATTGCAACTAATGAAAAACTGTTTTTT

clone size: -
D gene: -
J gene: TRBJ2-3
V gene: TRBV11-1
CDR3 protein: CASSSNTDTQYF
CDR3 DNA: TGTGCCAGCAGCTCCAACACAGATACGCAGTATTTT

clone size: -
D gene: TRBD2
J gene: TRBJ2-2
V gene: TRBV19
CDR3 protein: CASRPSEAGATGELFF
CDR3 DNA: TGTGCCAGTAGGCCGAGCGAAGCGGGGGCGACCGGGGAGCTGTTTTTT

clone size: once
D gene: -
J gene: TRBJ2-6
V gene: TRBV7-7
CDR3 protein: CASSVSGANVLTF
CDR3 DNA: TGTGCTAGCAGCGTGAGTGGGGCCAACGTCCTGACTTTC

clone size: few
D gene: TRBD1
J gene: TRBJ1-1
V gene: TRBV4-1
CDR3 protein: CASSQETGWDTEAFF
CDR3 DNA: TGCGCCAGCAGCCAAGAGACAGGGTGGGACACTGAAGCTTTCTTT

clone size: -
D gene: TRBD2
J gene: TRBJ2-7
V gene: TRBV28
CDR3 protein: CASSSGLAGGWDEQYF
CDR3 DNA: TGTGCCAGCAGTTCCGGACTAGCGGGAGGATGGGACGAGCAGTACTTC

clone size: -
D gene: TRBD1
J gene: TRBJ2-7
V gene: TRBV6-5
CDR3 protein: CASSSGTGFYSYEQYF
CDR3 DNA: TGTGCCAGCAGTTCCGGGACAGGGTTTTACTCCTACGAGCAGTACTTC

clone size: -
D gene: -
J gene: TRBJ1-1
V gene: TRBV7-2
CDR3 protein: CASSLMDRGNTEAFF
CDR3 DNA: TGTGCCAGCAGTTTGATGGACAGAGGAAACACTGAAGCTTTCTTT

clone size: -
D gene: -
J gene: TRBJ1-1
V gene: TRBV6-6
CDR3 protein: CASKRVMGTEAFF
CDR3 DNA: TGTGCCAGCAAACGGGTAATGGGCACTGAAGCTTTCTTT

clone size: -
D gene: TRBD1
J gene: TRBJ2-1
V gene: TRBV28
CDR3 protein: CASSSRTGDSYNEQFF
CDR3 DNA: TGTGCCAGCAGTTCCCGGACAGGGGATTCCTACAATGAGCAGTTCTTC

clone size: -
D gene: TRBD1
J gene: TRBJ2-5
V gene: TRBV15
CDR3 protein: CATSRGTGGLETQYF
CDR3 DNA: TGTGCCACCAGCAGAGGAACAGGGGGTTTGGAGACCCAGTACTTC

clone size: -
D gene: TRBD1
J gene: TRBJ1-1
V gene: TRBV6-1
CDR3 protein: CASNLQGARTEAFF
CDR3 DNA: TGTGCCAGCAACTTACAGGGGGCGAGAACTGAAGCTTTCTTT

clone size: -
D gene: -
J gene: TRBJ2-1
V gene: TRBV13
CDR3 protein: CASSLFLNNEQFF
CDR3 DNA: TGTGCCAGCAGCTTGTTTCTAAACAATGAGCAGTTCTTC

clone size: few
D gene: -
J gene: TRBJ2-1
V gene: TRBV4-1
CDR3 protein: CASSQGPSLTYNEQFF
CDR3 DNA: TGCGCCAGCAGCCAAGGACCCAGCTTAACCTACAATGAGCAGTTCTTC

clone size: -
D gene: -
J gene: TRBJ1-1
V gene: TRBV30
CDR3 protein: CAWIHTGNPPNTEAFF
CDR3 DNA: TGTGCCTGGATACATACAGGGAACCCGCCGAACACTGAAGCTTTCTTT

clone size: once
D gene: TRBD2
J gene: TRBJ2-1
V gene: TRBV19
CDR3 protein: CASSPTSGGYNEQFF
CDR3 DNA: TGTGCCAGTAGCCCGACTAGCGGGGGGTACAATGAGCAGTTCTTC

clone size: -
D gene: -
J gene: TRBJ2-7
V gene: TRBV4-1
CDR3 protein: CASSQDLPGRYEQYF
CDR3 DNA: TGCGCCAGCAGCCAAGATCTCCCAGGGCGCTACGAGCAGTACTTC

clone size: -
D gene: -
J gene: TRBJ2-7
V gene: TRBV28
CDR3 protein: CASSFGGGKNEQYF
CDR3 DNA: TGTGCCAGCAGTTTCGGAGGGGGGAAAAACGAGCAGTACTTC

clone size: -
D gene: -
J gene: TRBJ2-1
V gene: TRBV2
CDR3 protein: CASSDGFSYNEQFF
CDR3 DNA: TGTGCCAGCAGTGATGGTTTCTCCTACAATGAGCAGTTCTTC

clone size: -
D gene: TRBD2
J gene: TRBJ2-3
V gene: TRBV5-1
CDR3 protein: CASSRRTSGRVGAVDTQYF
CDR3 DNA: TGCGCCAGCAGCAGAAGGACTAGCGGGAGGGTCGGAGCGGTAGATACGCAGTATTTT

clone size: -
D gene: TRBD1
J gene: TRBJ1-4
V gene: TRBV18
CDR3 protein: CASSPGGQQHEKLFF
CDR3 DNA: TGTGCCAGCTCACCCGGGGGACAGCAACATGAAAAACTGTTTTTT

clone size: once
D gene: TRBD1
J gene: TRBJ1-1
V gene: TRBV9
CDR3 protein: CASSFGTGAEAFF
CDR3 DNA: TGTGCCAGCAGCTTTGGGACAGGGGCTGAAGCTTTCTTT

clone size: -
D gene: -
J gene: TRBJ2-2
V gene: TRBV5-1
CDR3 protein: CASSLTSSDTGELFF
CDR3 DNA: TGCGCCAGCAGCTTGACTAGTTCAGACACCGGGGAGCTGTTTTTT

clone size: -
D gene: TRBD1
J gene: TRBJ1-5
V gene: TRBV11-3
CDR3 protein: CASSSSRQGKGDQPQHF
CDR3 DNA: TGTGCCAGCAGCTCGAGCCGACAGGGGAAAGGCGATCAGCCCCAGCATTTT

clone size: -
D gene: -
J gene: TRBJ1-2
V gene: TRBV5-1
CDR3 protein: CASSSDMLNYGYTF
CDR3 DNA: TGCGCCAGCAGCTCAGACATGCTTAACTATGGCTACACCTTC

clone size: -
D gene: -
J gene: TRBJ1-1
V gene: TRBV19
CDR3 protein: CASSIRQMNTEAFF
CDR3 DNA: TGTGCCAGTAGTATTAGACAGATGAACACTGAAGCTTTCTTT

clone size: -
D gene: -
J gene: TRBJ2-7
V gene: TRBV7-2
CDR3 protein: CASSLAQGGLSSYEQYF
CDR3 DNA: TGTGCCAGCAGCTTAGCGCAGGGGGGGCTAAGCTCCTACGAGCAGTACTTC

clone size: few
D gene: -
J gene: TRBJ2-1
V gene: TRBV30
CDR3 protein: CAWSWGGASYNEQFF
CDR3 DNA: TGTGCCTGGAGTTGGGGGGGGGCCTCCTACAATGAGCAGTTCTTC

clone size: few
D gene: -
J gene: TRBJ1-2
V gene: TRBV19
CDR3 protein: CASSLGAPNYGYTF
CDR3 DNA: TGTGCCAGTAGTTTAGGGGCACCCAACTATGGCTACACCTTC

clone size: -
D gene: TRBD1
J gene: TRBJ2-5
V gene: TRBV18
CDR3 protein: CASSRDRVETQYF
CDR3 DNA: TGTGCCAGCTCACGAGACAGGGTAGAGACCCAGTACTTC

clone size: -
D gene: -
J gene: TRBJ1-6
V gene: TRBV19
CDR3 protein: CASSIPRGGARGSPLHF
CDR3 DNA: TGTGCCAGTAGTATCCCCCGCGGGGGGGCGAGGGGGTCACCCCTCCACTTT

clone size: few
D gene: -
J gene: TRBJ2-7
V gene: TRBV6-6
CDR3 protein: CASSYSAYYEQYF
CDR3 DNA: TGTGCCAGCAGTTACTCGGCGTACTACGAGCAGTACTTC

clone size: -
D gene: TRBD1
J gene: TRBJ1-2
V gene: TRBV19
CDR3 protein: CASSIKTGTGDLNYGYTF
CDR3 DNA: TGTGCCAGTAGTATAAAAACCGGGACAGGGGATCTGAACTATGGCTACACCTTC

clone size: few
D gene: -
J gene: TRBJ1-2
V gene: TRBV10-3
CDR3 protein: CAISEGANYGYTF
CDR3 DNA: TGTGCCATCAGTGAGGGCGCTAACTATGGCTACACCTTC

clone size: -
D gene: -
J gene: TRBJ2-1
V gene: TRBV15
CDR3 protein: CATSREGASSYNEQFF
CDR3 DNA: TGTGCCACCAGCAGAGAAGGGGCAAGCTCCTACAATGAGCAGTTCTTC

clone size: -
D gene: TRBD2
J gene: TRBJ2-7
V gene: TRBV7-9
CDR3 protein: CASSPREDYEQYF
CDR3 DNA: TGTGCCAGCAGCCCGCGGGAGGACTACGAGCAGTACTTC

clone size: -
D gene: -
J gene: TRBJ2-3
V gene: TRBV15
CDR3 protein: CATSRDASITDTQYF
CDR3 DNA: TGTGCCACCAGCAGAGATGCCAGCATCACAGATACGCAGTATTTT

clone size: once
D gene: -
J gene: TRBJ2-5
V gene: TRBV5-4
CDR3 protein: CASSQLVAETQYF
CDR3 DNA: TGTGCCAGCAGCCAACTAGTGGCAGAGACCCAGTACTTC

clone size: -
D gene: TRBD1
J gene: TRBJ2-5
V gene: TRBV30
CDR3 protein: CAWSVVRGQETQYF
CDR3 DNA: TGTGCCTGGAGTGTAGTCAGGGGGCAAGAGACCCAGTACTTC

clone size: -
D gene: TRBD1
J gene: TRBJ1-2
V gene: TRBV6-1
CDR3 protein: CASGNRDRGDGYTF
CDR3 DNA: TGTGCCAGCGGGAACCGGGACAGGGGCGATGGCTACACCTTC

clone size: -
D gene: TRBD2
J gene: TRBJ2-3
V gene: TRBV7-9
CDR3 protein: CASSLPGGDTQYF
CDR3 DNA: TGTGCCAGCAGCCTGCCGGGGGGGGATACGCAGTATTTT

clone size: once
D gene: -
J gene: TRBJ1-1
V gene: TRBV5-1
CDR3 protein: CASSFTGNTEAFF
CDR3 DNA: TGCGCCAGCAGCTTTACAGGGAACACTGAAGCTTTCTTT

clone size: -
D gene: -
J gene: TRBJ1-6
V gene: TRBV5-1
CDR3 protein: CASSPGPRTDNSPLHF
CDR3 DNA: TGCGCCAGCAGCCCTGGCCCGCGGACAGATAATTCACCCCTCCACTTT

clone size: -
D gene: -
J gene: TRBJ1-2
V gene: TRBV10-3
CDR3 protein: CAISEGWGIYGYTF
CDR3 DNA: TGTGCCATCAGTGAAGGTTGGGGGATCTATGGCTACACCTTC

clone size: -
D gene: -
J gene: TRBJ1-3
V gene: TRBV5-5
CDR3 protein: CASSFDQTGNTIYF
CDR3 DNA: TGTGCCAGCAGCTTCGACCAGACTGGAAACACCATATATTTT